This T cell receptor beta chain was sequenced for a study of cytomegalovirus exposure and HLA in healthy donors. The ends were cut back, 0 bases at V and 12 bases at J, with 14 bases in the middle. CDR1 and CDR2 from the germline V gene are LGHNA and YSLEER. The CDR3 covers 14 residues. This clone has more than one count but fewer than ten. Amplification used 60 Vbeta primers and 13 Jbeta primers. Measured with immunoSEQ multiplex PCR; TCRdb has only the in-frame clones, and not every one. The sample lists over 150,000 clones, roughly four fifths seen once, with about 1.3% in the top ten. The specimen was PBMCs. The rearrangement uses TRBV4-3 and TRBJ1-4; TRBD1 is a possible D gene (5 bases). The sequence came from a man in his 60s in good health and CMV-seronegative. The CDR3 region has the DNA TGCGCCAGCAGCCAAGAAAGGGGTGAAAGGGAACTGTTTTTT. Its protein is CASSQERGERELFF.